The 8 T cell receptor beta chains below were found in one sample sequenced in a study of T cell repertoires in cytomegalovirus infection. MiXCR, applied by TCRdb to the reads, yields one record per CDR3 protein. Counted here are around 300,000 distinct CDR3 sequences, approximately 22% occurring once; the ten biggest clones make up roughly 20%. Their antigens are not known. This specimen consisted of cultured PBMCs, obtained from culture after CMV antigen stimulation. These receptors were collected from a human donor in good health (CMV status not recorded). Some clones in this sample may be carry-over from other donors' samples.

There are a few counts of this clonotype. The chain recombines TRBV12-3 or TRBV12-4 with TRBJ1-3; no clear D gene. The CDR3 loop spans 15 amino acids. Trimming removed 3 bases at V and 0 bases at J, with 9 bases between. In nucleotides, the CDR3 is TGTGCCAGCAGTTTCGGTGGGAACTCTGGAAACACCATATATTTT. Protein: CASSFGGNSGNTIYF.

CDR3: CASSYSSGLSTDTQYF. CDR3 sequence (DNA): TGTGCCAGCAGTTATTCTAGCGGACTAAGCACAGATACGCAGTATTTT. The V call is TRBV6-5, the J call TRBJ2-3, with TRBD2 matching over 7 bases. CDR3 length: 16 amino acids. In germline, CDR1 is MNHEY, CDR2 SVGAGI. V trimming: 3 bases; J trimming: 0 bases; junction bases outside the gene matches: 6.

This clonotype appeared many times. V is TRBV11-2 and J is TRBJ2-1; no clear D gene. With 5 bases removed from V and 7 bases from J, the gap between germline ends came to 9 bases. The germline CDR1 and CDR2 sequences are SGHAT and FQNNGV. The CDR3 runs to 12 residues. This CDR3 reads CASSPHGNEQFF. CDR3 bases: TGTGCCAGCAGCCCTCACGGAAATGAGCAGTTCTTC.

This clonotype was counted ten times or more. V usage is TRBV28 and J usage is TRBJ2-4, with a weak D call TRBD1 (6 bases). The germline gives CDR1 MDHEN, CDR2 SYDVKM. The V end lost 1 base, the J end lost 0 bases, and 13 bases lay between the germline ends. The CDR3 contains 17 residues. The CDR3: CASSLLWDTLAKNIQYF. In DNA form, the CDR3 reads TGTGCCAGCAGTTTATTGTGGGACACCTTAGCCAAAAACATTCAGTACTTC.

This clonotype was observed many times. This sequence joins TRBV7-2 and TRBJ2-7; D unclear. The CDR3 runs 14 residues. CDR1 SGHTA and CDR2 FQGNSA come from the germline V gene. V lost 2 bases and J lost 0, with 8 bases in between. The CDR3 reads CASSLNPASYEQYV. The CDR3, as DNA: TGTGCCAGCAGCTTAAATCCCGCCTCCTACGAGCAGTACGTC.

This clonotype was seen ten or more times. The chain employs TRBV28 and TRBJ1-3; D not certain. Germline CDR1 reads MDHEN; CDR2 reads SYDVKM. V was clipped by 11 bases and J by 2 bases, with 4 bases between them. The CDR3 contains 10 residues. The CDR3 DNA reads TGTGCCGTCGCTGGAAACACCATATATTTT. This gives the protein CAVAGNTIYF. Combining the CDR3 with reference TRBV28 and TRBJ1-3 gives the whole variable domain DVKVTQSSRYLVKRTGEKVFLECVQDMDHENMFWYRQDPGLGLRLIYFSYDVKMKEKGDIPEGYSVSREKKERFSLILESASTNQTSMYLCAVAGNTIYFGEGSWLTVV.

This chain links TRBV28 with TRBJ1-1; TRBD1 agrees at 7 bases. V lost 8 bases to trimming and J lost 1 base; unmatched junction nucleotides: 10. There are 15 residues in the CDR3. Germline V CDR1 and CDR2: MDHEN, SYDVKM. The CDR3 region is CASFVGGRRNTEAFF. As DNA, the CDR3 is TGTGCCAGCTTTGTAGGGGGCAGGAGGAACACTGAAGCTTTCTTT.

This clonotype has a count of ten or more. This sequence joins TRBV7-2 and TRBJ2-3, with 10 bases fitting TRBD2. Germline V gene lookup returns CDR1 SGHTA and CDR2 FQGNSA. J gave up 3 bases and V 5 bases, and 26 bases lay outside the gene matches. The CDR3 consists of 22 residues. The CDR3 DNA reads as TGTGCCAGCAGCGACCGGGGACAGCTCTTGTCGCAGCGGGAGGGGGGTACAGATACGCAGTATTTT. This codes for CASSDRGQLLSQREGGTDTQYF.